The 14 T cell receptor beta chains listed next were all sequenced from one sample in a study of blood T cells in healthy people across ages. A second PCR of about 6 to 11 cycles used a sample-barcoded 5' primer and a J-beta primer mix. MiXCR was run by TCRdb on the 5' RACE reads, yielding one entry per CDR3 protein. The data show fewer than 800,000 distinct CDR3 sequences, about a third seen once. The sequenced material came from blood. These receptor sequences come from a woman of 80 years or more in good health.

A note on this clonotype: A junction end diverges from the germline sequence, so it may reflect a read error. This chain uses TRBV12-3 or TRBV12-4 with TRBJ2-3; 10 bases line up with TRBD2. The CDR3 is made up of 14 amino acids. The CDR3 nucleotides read TGTGCCAGCAGTAGCGGGGGGGGCGCAGATACGCAATATTTT. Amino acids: CASSSGGGADTQYF.

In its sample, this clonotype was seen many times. CDR3 DNA: TGTGCCAGCAGCCAAGCGCCAGGACCTTCCTACGAGCAGTACTTC. Residues: CASSQAPGPSYEQYF. The gene calls are TRBV3-1 and TRBJ2-7; D unresolved. The CDR3 has 15 amino acids. Trimming took off 1 base at V and 1 base at J, with 11 bases between the two ends. Germline CDR1 reads LGHDT; CDR2 reads YNNKEL (reference sequence).

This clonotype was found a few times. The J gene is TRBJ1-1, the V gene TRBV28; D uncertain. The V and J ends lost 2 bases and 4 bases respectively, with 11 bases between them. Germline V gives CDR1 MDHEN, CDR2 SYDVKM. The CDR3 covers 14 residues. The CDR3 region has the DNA TGTGCCAGCAGTTTACAACCCACGGGCACTGAAGCTTTCTTT. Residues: CASSLQPTGTEAFF.

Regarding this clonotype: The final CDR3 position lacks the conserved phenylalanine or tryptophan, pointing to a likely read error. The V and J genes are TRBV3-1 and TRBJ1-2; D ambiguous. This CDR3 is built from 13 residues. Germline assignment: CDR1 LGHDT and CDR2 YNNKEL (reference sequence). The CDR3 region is CTSSQFGDYGYTL. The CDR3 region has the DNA TGTACCAGCAGCCAATTTGGGGACTATGGCTACACCTTA.

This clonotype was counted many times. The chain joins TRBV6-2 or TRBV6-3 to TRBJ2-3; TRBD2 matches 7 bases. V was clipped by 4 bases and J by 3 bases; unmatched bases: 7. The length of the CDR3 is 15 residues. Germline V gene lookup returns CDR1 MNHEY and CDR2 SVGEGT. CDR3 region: CASSFLGGTTDTQYF. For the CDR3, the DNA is TGTGCCAGCAGTTTTCTCGGGGGGACGACAGATACGCAGTATTTT.

CDR3 loop: CASSQPGQGGNEQFF. CDR3 nucleotide sequence: TGTGCCAGCAGTCAACCGGGACAGGGTGGTAATGAGCAGTTCTTC. The chain uses TRBV6-6 and TRBJ2-1, with 9 bases aligning to TRBD1. The CDR3 totals 15 residues. V was pared by 5 bases and J by 7 bases, with 9 bases of the junction left unmatched. CDR1 is MNHNY, CDR2 SVGAGI, per germline (reference sequence).

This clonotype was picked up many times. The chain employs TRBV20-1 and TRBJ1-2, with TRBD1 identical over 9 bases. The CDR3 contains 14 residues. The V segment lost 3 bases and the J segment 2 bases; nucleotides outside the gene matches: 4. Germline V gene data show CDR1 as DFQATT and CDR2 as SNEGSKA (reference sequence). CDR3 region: CSASRQGGNYGYTF. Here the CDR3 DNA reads TGCAGTGCTAGCAGACAGGGGGGGAACTATGGCTACACCTTC.

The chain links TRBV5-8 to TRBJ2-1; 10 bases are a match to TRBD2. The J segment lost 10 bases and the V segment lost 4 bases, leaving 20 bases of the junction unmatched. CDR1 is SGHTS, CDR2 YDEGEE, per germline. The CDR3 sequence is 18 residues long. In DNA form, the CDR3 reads TGTGCCAGCAGCGCCCACCCAGCTAGCGGGGGCCTGGTAGACGAGCAGTTCTTC. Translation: CASSAHPASGGLVDEQFF.

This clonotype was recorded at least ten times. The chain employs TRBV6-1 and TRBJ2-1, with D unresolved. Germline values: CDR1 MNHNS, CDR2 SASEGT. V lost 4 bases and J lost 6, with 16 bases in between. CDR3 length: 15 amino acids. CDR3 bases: TGTGCCAGCAGTGTTCTGGGCCAGAACTTCAATGAGCAGTTCTTC. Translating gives CASSVLGQNFNEQFF.

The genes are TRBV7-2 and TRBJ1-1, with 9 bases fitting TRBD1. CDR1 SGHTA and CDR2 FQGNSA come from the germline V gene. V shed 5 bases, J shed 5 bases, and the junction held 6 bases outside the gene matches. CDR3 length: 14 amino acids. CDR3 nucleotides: TGTGCCAGCAGCCCCAGACAGGGGGAAACTGAAGCTTTCTTT. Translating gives CASSPRQGETEAFF.

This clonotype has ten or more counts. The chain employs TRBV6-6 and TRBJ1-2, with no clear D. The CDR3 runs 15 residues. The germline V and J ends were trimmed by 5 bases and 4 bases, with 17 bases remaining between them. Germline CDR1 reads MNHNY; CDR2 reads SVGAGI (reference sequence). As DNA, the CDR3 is TGTGCCAGCAGTCCCGGGAGTACTGCGTCCTATGGCTACACCTTC. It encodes CASSPGSTASYGYTF.

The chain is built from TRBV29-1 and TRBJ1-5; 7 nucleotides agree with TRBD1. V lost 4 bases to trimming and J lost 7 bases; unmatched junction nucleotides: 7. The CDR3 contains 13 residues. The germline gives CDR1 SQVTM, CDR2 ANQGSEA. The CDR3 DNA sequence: TGCAGCGTTGGACAGGGTGAGGGGCAGCCCCAGCATTTT. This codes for CSVGQGEGQPQHF.

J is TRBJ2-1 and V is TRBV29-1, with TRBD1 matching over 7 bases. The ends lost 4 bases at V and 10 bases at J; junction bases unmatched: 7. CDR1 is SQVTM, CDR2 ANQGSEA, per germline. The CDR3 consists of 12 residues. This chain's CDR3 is CSVGQGAYEQFF. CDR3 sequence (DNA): TGCAGCGTTGGACAGGGAGCCTACGAGCAGTTCTTC.

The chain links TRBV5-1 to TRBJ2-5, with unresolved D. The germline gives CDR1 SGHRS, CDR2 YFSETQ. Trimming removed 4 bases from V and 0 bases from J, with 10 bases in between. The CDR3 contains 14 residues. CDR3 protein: CASSLPPNQETQYF. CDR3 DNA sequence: TGCGCCAGCAGCCTCCCACCCAACCAAGAGACCCAGTACTTC.